This T cell receptor beta chain originates from a study of cytomegalovirus exposure and HLA in healthy donors. Study outcomes and limitations: In a later analysis, TCR beta V- and J-gene trimming showed a link to a missense DCLRE1C variant. In an earlier analysis, in about 530 donors, most V segments appeared productive either ~90% or ~30% of the time.

Researchers ran the PCR with 60 Vbeta and 13 Jbeta primers. Profiling relied on immunoSEQ multiplex PCR, and the TCRdb table lists in-frame clones only, not all of them. The sample holds 170,000 or so clones; about three quarters are singletons and the top ten take approximately 3.1%. CDR1 is LNHDA, CDR2 SQIVND, per germline (reference sequence). There are 13 residues in the CDR3. V dropped 4 bases and J dropped 4 bases, with 10 bases sitting between them. This clone showed up just a few times. Its antigen is undetermined. This sequence originates from a woman in her forties in good health and CMV-seronegative. The chain joins TRBV19 to TRBJ1-2; no firm D call. Material for sequencing was PBMCs. CDR3 DNA: TGTGCCAGTAGTACTACAGACCCCTATGGCTACACCTTC. Protein: CASSTTDPYGYTF.